This T cell receptor beta chain was recovered during a study of blood T cell repertoires in COVID-19. Study summary: Acute and convalescent COVID-19 samples came from the United States, Italy and Spain.

Assay: immunoSEQ multiplex PCR; the TCRdb copy retains only in-frame clones and omits some. The sample has hundreds of thousands of clones, around 83% seen once; the top ten hold approximately 6%. This CDR3 comprises 12 residues. Trimming at V came to 2 bases and at J to 7 bases, leaving 2 bases not matched to a gene. CDR1 and CDR2 from the germline V gene are SGDLS and YYNGEE. The receptor was isolated from a man at least 80 years old with acute or convalescent COVID-19. The chain joins TRBV9 to TRBJ2-5; 7 nucleotides line up with TRBD1. The source material was peripheral blood. The CDR3 region is CASSVPGGTQYF. In DNA form, the CDR3 reads TGTGCCAGCAGCGTTCCAGGGGGGACCCAGTACTTC.